These 11 T cell receptor beta chains came from one sample sequenced in a study of regulatory T cells in long-lasting Graves disease. The time point: newly diagnosed GD, antithyroid drugs for less than 3 months. The TCR library was made from RNA that had been extracted from PBMCs in TRIzol. TCR beta libraries were built with iRepertoire HTBI primers and Arm-PCR of CDR3 regions. Via MiXCR, TCRdb re-called the multiplex PCR reads, giving one row per CDR3 protein. The data contain around 450,000 distinct CDR3 sequences, just under 15% of them seen just once; the ten biggest clones take up 16%. The data also belong to a second study, concerning T cells in Graves' hyperthyroidism and ophthalmopathy.

The source material was peripheral blood mononuclear cells (PBMCs), sampled at new diagnosis, from a patient treated with antithyroid drugs. Receptors were obtained from a woman aged 30 to 39 with Graves disease.

The J gene is TRBJ1-2, the V gene TRBV29-1; D perhaps matches TRBD1 (5 bases). Germline-derived CDR1 and CDR2 are SQVTM and ANQGSEA. The CDR3 has 16 residues. The V gene lost 7 bases and the J gene lost 3 bases, with 24 bases spanning the gap. DNA for the CDR3: TGCAGCGCTCCCCAAACGGGGCGGCGGGGCCACTATGGCTACACCTTC. As protein: CSAPQTGRRGHYGYTF.

In this sample, this clonotype turned up once. The V gene is TRBV14, the J gene TRBJ2-7, with D perhaps matching TRBD1 (5 bases). V was clipped by 1 base and J by 5 bases, with 12 bases between them. The CDR3 has 14 residues. Germline V gene data show CDR1 as SGHDN and CDR2 as FVKESK. The CDR3 loop reads CASSQVGHLNEQYF. The CDR3, as DNA: TGTGCCAGCAGCCAAGTGGGGCACCTTAACGAGCAGTACTTC.

This clonotype was seen a single time. The V gene is TRBV28, the J gene TRBJ1-2; 9 bases agree with TRBD1. Germline V lookup: CDR1 MDHEN, CDR2 SYDVKM. This CDR3 spans 16 amino acids. The V and J ends lost 6 bases and 6 bases, in that order; junction bases with no gene match: 14. The CDR3: CASRWARDRASDGYTF. The DNA of the CDR3 is TGTGCCAGCAGGTGGGCTAGGGACAGGGCCTCGGATGGCTACACCTTC.

This clonotype was detected many times. This chain joins TRBV12-3 or TRBV12-4 and TRBJ1-1; D is possibly TRBD1 (6 bases). The CDR3 is made up of 15 amino acids. V shed 5 bases and J shed 5 bases, with 18 bases lying between them. In DNA, the CDR3 is TGTGCCAGCAGTCCAAAAGGAACAGGGAGGACTGAAGCTTTCTTT. As protein: CASSPKGTGRTEAFF.

In its sample, this clonotype was seen many times. This chain uses TRBV24-1 with TRBJ2-7; 10 bases agree with TRBD2. V lost 3 bases and J lost 0; bases outside the gene matches: 4. The CDR3 has 16 amino acids. Germline CDR1 KGHDR, CDR2 SFDVKD. For the CDR3, the DNA is TGTGCCACCAGTGATCCCCAGCGGGAGGGCTCCTACGAGCAGTACTTC. Translating gives CATSDPQREGSYEQYF.

This clonotype appeared many times. The rearrangement uses TRBV7-6 and TRBJ2-2; 9 bases map to TRBD1. This CDR3 region has 16 residues. CDR1 SGHVS and CDR2 FNYEAQ come from the germline V gene. V was pared by 5 bases and J by 6 bases, with 10 bases of the junction left unmatched. The CDR3 coding sequence is TGTGCCAGCAGCCACCGGACAGGGGTGCTCGCCGGGGAGCTGTTTTTT. Translated, it gives CASSHRTGVLAGELFF. Supplemented by reference TRBV7-6 and TRBJ2-2, the full variable domain reads GAGVSQSPRYKVTKRGQDVALRCDPISGHVSLYWYRQALGQGPEFLTYFNYEAQQDKSGLPNDRFSAERPEGSISTLTIQRTEQRDSAMYRCASSHRTGVLAGELFFGEGSRLTVL.

This clonotype was detected ten times or more. The chain links TRBV5-5 to TRBJ2-1; possibly TRBD1 or TRBD2 for D (6 bases each). Trimming took 5 bases from V and 11 from J, leaving 14 bases between them. Looked up from germline, CDR1 is SGHKS and CDR2 is YYEKEE (reference sequence). This CDR3 contains 12 residues. CDR3 nucleotides: TGTGCCAGCAGGGCGACCGGGGGCAAGCAGTTCTTC. Translating gives CASRATGGKQFF.

This clonotype was observed a few times. It may be a read error: a sequence one base away is much more abundant. The conserved phenylalanine or tryptophan normally closing the CDR3 is absent here, so this likely arose from a read error. This rearrangement joins TRBV3-1 to TRBJ1-1; TRBD1 is a possible D gene (5 bases). CDR3 size: 11 residues. Germline V gene sequence: CDR1 LGHDT, CDR2 YNNKEL (reference sequence). V was shortened by 8 bases and J by 4 bases, with 8 bases between the two germline ends. The CDR3 is CASAGSTEAFS. CDR3 nucleotide sequence: TGTGCCAGCGCAGGGAGCACTGAAGCTTTCTCT.

The rearrangement uses TRBV14 and TRBJ2-5; D not certain. V dropped 0 bases and J dropped 2 bases, with 10 bases sitting between them. The germline V gene has CDR1 SGHDN and CDR2 FVKESK. The CDR3 has 15 amino acids. In DNA form, the CDR3 reads TGTGCCAGCAGCCAAGATATCACAGTACAAGAGACCCAGTACTTC. Translation gives CASSQDITVQETQYF.

In this sample, this clonotype turned up many times. This rearrangement joins TRBV2 to TRBJ1-5; no definite D call. CDR1 and CDR2 from the germline V gene are SNHLY and FYNNEI. With 0 bases removed from V and 4 bases from J, the gap between germline ends came to 10 bases. The CDR3 spans 15 residues. The CDR3 bases are TGTGCCAGCAGTGAAGCAGAGCCCCTTAATCAGCCCCAGCATTTT. It codes for CASSEAEPLNQPQHF. The complete variable domain, with remaining parts taken from reference TRBV2 and TRBJ1-5, reads EPEVTQTPSHQVTQMGQEVILRCVPISNHLYFYWYRQILGQKVEFLVSFYNNEISEKSEIFDDQFSVERPDGSNFTLKIRSTKLEDSAMYFCASSEAEPLNQPQHFGDGTRLSIL.

This clonotype showed up many times. The chain combines TRBV20-1 with TRBJ2-7; TRBD1 agrees at 7 bases. The CDR3 is 13 amino acids. Germline lookup yields CDR1 DFQATT and CDR2 SNEGSKA (reference sequence). Germline trimming cut 4 bases from V and 2 bases from J; bases unmatched to any gene: 5. The CDR3 nucleotides read TGCAGTGCTACCGACAGGGAACCCTACGAGCAGTACTTC. Amino acid sequence: CSATDREPYEQYF.